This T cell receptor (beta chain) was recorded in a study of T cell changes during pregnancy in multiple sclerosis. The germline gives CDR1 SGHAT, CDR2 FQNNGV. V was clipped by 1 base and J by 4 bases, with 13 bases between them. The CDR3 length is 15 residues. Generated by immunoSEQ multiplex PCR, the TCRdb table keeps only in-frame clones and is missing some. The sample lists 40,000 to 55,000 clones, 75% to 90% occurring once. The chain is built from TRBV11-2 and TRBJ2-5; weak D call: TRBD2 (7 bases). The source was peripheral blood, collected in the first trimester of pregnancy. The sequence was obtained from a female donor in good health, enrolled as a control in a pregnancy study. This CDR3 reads CASSLVGGLVETQYF. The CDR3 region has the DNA TGTGCCAGCAGCTTAGTGGGGGGGCTAGTAGAGACCCAGTACTTC.